This T cell receptor (beta chain) was identified in a study of blood T cell repertoires in COVID-19. CDR3 size: 15 residues. After removal of 5 bases from V and 3 bases from J, the junction contained 7 bases not matched to a gene. Germline V lookup: CDR1 MNHEY, CDR2 SVGAGI. Some clones are missing from TCRdb's copy, which holds only in-frame ones; the method was immunoSEQ multiplex PCR. The sample lists about 62,000 clones; roughly 88% were seen once. The sequenced sample consisted of peripheral blood. The V call is TRBV6-5, the J call TRBJ2-1; 7 bases map to TRBD1. This sequence was found in a woman in her fifties or sixties with acute or convalescent COVID-19. CDR3 nucleotide sequence: TGTGCCAGCAGTACCAGACAGGGCGACTACAATGAGCAGTTCTTC. It yields the protein CASSTRQGDYNEQFF.